Each of the 6 T cell receptor beta chains below was sequenced from the same sample in a study of shared clonotypes between healthy human individuals. The protocol was immunoSEQ multiplex PCR, while the TCRdb copy is restricted to in-frame clones and leaves out a portion. Of some 2,000,000 clones in the sample, around 95% are singletons; the top ten hold about 0.13%. Sequencing was carried out using naive CD4+ T cells sorted from blood. As for subset: CD45RA+ positively selected. These receptors were obtained from a young man in good health.

CDR3 sequence reads: CASSQDPASGLRGEQFF. CDR3 DNA: TGCGCCAGCAGCCAAGATCCGGCTAGCGGGCTCCGCGGTGAGCAGTTCTTC. J is TRBJ2-1 and V is TRBV4-3, with TRBD2 matching over 8 bases. The ends lost 0 bases at V and 9 bases at J; junction bases unmatched: 13. Germline V lookup: CDR1 LGHNA, CDR2 YSLEER. CDR3 length: 17 amino acids.

The chain uses TRBV5-1 and TRBJ2-5, with TRBD1 matching 7 bases. J lost 2 bases, V lost 4 bases, and 8 bases had no gene match. There are 15 residues in the CDR3. Looked up from germline, CDR1 is SGHRS and CDR2 is YFSETQ. The CDR3 bases are TGCGCCAGCAGCAACTCCGGGACAGTGCAAGAGACCCAGTACTTC. Its protein product is CASSNSGTVQETQYF.

The V gene is TRBV28, the J gene TRBJ1-2, with 10 bases aligning to TRBD1. Germline values: CDR1 MDHEN, CDR2 SYDVKM. J lost 6 bases, V lost 10 bases, and 11 bases had no gene match. The CDR3 runs 14 residues. The CDR3 coding sequence is TGTGCCACCCACATCTCGGACAGGGGGAATGGCTACACCTTC. This translates into CATHISDRGNGYTF.

Of note for this clone: The CDR3 end shows no conserved phenylalanine or tryptophan, and so a read error is likely. It is unclear where the CDR3 begins or ends on the DNA, so no DNA is shown, and the CDR3 is as TCRdb lists it. This chain links TRBV20-1 with TRBJ1-2; no DNA check was done on the table's D call, TRBD1. The germline V gene has CDR1 DFQATT and CDR2 SNEGSKA (reference sequence). Termini included, the CDR3 measures 8 amino acids. CDR3 region: CSATSGTV.

The V call is TRBV12-1, the J call TRBJ2-7; TRBD1, the table's D call, was not compared with the DNA. TRBV12-1 corresponds to a pseudogene. This CDR3 region has 16 residues. The chain's CDR3 is CASSQVRGQGVGEQYF. CDR3 nucleotides: TGTGCCAGCAGCCAAGTTCGGGGACAGGGGGTCGGCGAGCAGTACTTC.

J is TRBJ2-7 and V is TRBV5-4; D is possibly TRBD1 (6 bases). The germline V gene has CDR1 SGHNT and CDR2 YYREEE (reference sequence). The CDR3 has 16 residues. Trimming took 4 bases from V and 2 from J, leaving 19 bases between them. Here the CDR3 reads CASSRTGQGITYEQYF. CDR3 bases: TGTGCCAGCAGCCGTACCGGGCAGGGGATAACCTACGAGCAGTACTTC.